The 11 T cell receptor beta chains below were found in one sample sequenced in a study of blood T cells in healthy people across ages. Using a J-beta primer mix together with a sample-barcoded 5' primer, a second PCR was run for about 6 to 11 cycles. TCRdb processed the 5' RACE reads anew with MiXCR; each CDR3 protein has one entry. The data show approximately 780,000 distinct CDR3 sequences, roughly 26% seen once. The sample was also reused in another study, on T cells of mothers and their children.

Sequenced sample: blood. The receptor source for this set is a boy younger than 18 in good health.

This clonotype was detected only once. The chain has TRBV20-1 and TRBJ2-7, with D uncertain. This CDR3 comprises 15 residues. Germline V CDR1 and CDR2: DFQATT, SNEGSKA (reference sequence). Trimming stripped 0 bases from V and 0 bases from J, with 12 bases between. CDR3 coding DNA: TGCAGTGCTAGAGAGGGTTATGGCCTCTCCTACGAGCAGTACTTC. It codes for CSAREGYGLSYEQYF.

J is TRBJ2-1 and V is TRBV7-2; 8 positions agree with TRBD2. The CDR3 is 16 amino acids. Per the germline V gene, CDR1 is SGHTA and CDR2 is FQGNSA. V lost 2 bases, J lost 4 bases, and 7 bases stayed unmatched. CDR3 sequence: CASSLLGGARYNEQFF. CDR3 bases: TGTGCCAGCAGCTTACTCGGGGGGGCTCGGTACAATGAGCAGTTCTTC.

This clonotype has a handful of counts. This chain connects TRBV27 to TRBJ1-5, with TRBD1 identical over 7 bases. Losses at the gene ends were 5 bases for V and 7 bases for J; bases not matched to a gene: 5. Per germline, CDR1 MNHEY and CDR2 SMNVEV (reference sequence). This CDR3 is 13 amino acids long. CDR3 residues: CASSGQEKQPQHF. The CDR3 bases are TGTGCCAGCAGTGGACAGGAAAAGCAGCCCCAGCATTTT.

This clonotype has only a few counts. The rearrangement uses TRBV5-1 and TRBJ1-1; D possibly corresponds to TRBD1 (5 bases). V lost 0 bases and J 3 bases, leaving 12 bases between the germline ends. This CDR3 has 15 residues. Germline assignment: CDR1 SGHRS and CDR2 YFSETQ. The CDR3: CASSLAGTPDTEAFF. CDR3 nucleotide sequence: TGCGCCAGCAGCTTGGCTGGGACGCCAGACACTGAAGCTTTCTTT.

This clonotype was recorded a few times. This chain connects TRBV4-2 to TRBJ2-3, with no clear D. The CDR3 has 15 amino acids. Trimming shortened V by 1 base and J by 0 bases, and 8 bases separated the two germline ends. Germline CDR1 reads LGHNA; CDR2 reads YNFKEQ. The CDR3 region has the DNA TGTGCCAGCAGCCAAGGAGGTGCTAGCACAGATACGCAGTATTTT. Its translation is CASSQGGASTDTQYF.

V gene TRBV4-2 combines with J gene TRBJ2-3; 15 nucleotides line up with TRBD2. Germline V gene sequence: CDR1 LGHNA, CDR2 YNFKEQ. V lost 4 bases, J lost 0 bases, and 8 bases stayed unmatched. There are 19 residues in the CDR3. This CDR3 reads CASSPRTSGGGTSTDTQYF. The CDR3 nucleotides read TGTGCCAGCAGCCCCCGGACTAGCGGGGGGGGGACTAGCACAGATACGCAGTATTTT.

This clonotype occurred a few times. The genes are TRBV28 and TRBJ1-4; TRBD1 is a possible D gene (5 bases). CDR1 and CDR2 from the germline V gene are MDHEN and SYDVKM. The CDR3 covers 17 residues. V was pared by 5 bases and J by 4 bases, with 20 bases between. CDR3: CASSRDLRGSFNEKLFF. Written as DNA, the CDR3 is TGTGCCAGCAGTCGGGACTTGAGGGGCAGTTTTAATGAAAAACTGTTTTTT.

This clonotype occurred a few times. The chain combines TRBV12-3 or TRBV12-4 with TRBJ1-5; 8 positions agree with TRBD1. V shed 2 bases, J shed 5 bases, and the junction held 5 bases outside the gene matches. This CDR3 is 15 amino acids long. CDR3 sequence reads: CASSLFRGRDQPQHF. The CDR3 DNA follows: TGTGCCAGCAGTTTATTCAGGGGGCGAGATCAGCCCCAGCATTTT.

With regard to this clonotype: The junction shows a germline mismatch at one end, possibly a read error. V and J are TRBV12-3 or TRBV12-4 and TRBJ2-5, with a possible D match to TRBD2 (5 bases). The CDR3 is 13 amino acids. DNA for the CDR3: TGTGCCAGCAGTTTCGGGGTTCGAGAGACCCAGTGCTTC. Translated: CASSFGVRETQCF.

This chain links TRBV6-6 with TRBJ1-1; D unclear. This CDR3 comprises 13 residues. Germline-derived CDR1 and CDR2 are MNHNY and SVGAGI (reference sequence). The V gene lost 6 bases and the J gene lost 3 bases, with 11 bases spanning the gap. The CDR3 coding sequence is TGTGCCAGCAGCTACGGAAGGGACACTGAAGCTTTCTTT. This sequence encodes CASSYGRDTEAFF.

This rearrangement joins TRBV18 to TRBJ1-6; 10 bases map to TRBD1. V shed 6 bases, J shed 6 bases, and the junction held 5 bases outside the gene matches. CDR3 length: 15 residues. Germline CDR1 KGHSH, CDR2 LQKENI. DNA for the CDR3: TGTGCCAGCTCTCCCGGACAGGGGGGTAATTCACCCCTCCACTTT. Translated: CASSPGQGGNSPLHF.